This T cell receptor beta chain comes out of a study of breast tumors, draining lymph nodes, adjacent tissues. Axillary draining lymph nodes of breast cancer patients supplied the node samples. TCRdb fed the multiplex PCR reads into MiXCR, producing one record per CDR3 protein. The data contain 150,000 to 200,000 distinct CDR3 sequences, 25% to 40% of them seen just once; the ten biggest clones take up roughly 4.5%. The sample holds many counts of this clonotype. What was sequenced was axillary lymph node tissue. The source is a female donor with breast cancer. Some clones in this sample may be carry-over from other donors' samples.

Here the CDR3 DNA reads TGTGCCAGCAGGGGGTGGGATAAAGTGTTTTTT. It is translated as CASRGWDKVFF. The chain is built from TRBV6-1 and TRBJ1-4; D gene uncertain. Germline CDR1 is MNHNS and CDR2 is SASEGT. V was clipped by 6 bases and J by 15 bases, with 14 bases between them. This CDR3 has 11 amino acids.